This T cell receptor beta chain emerged from a study of blood T cell repertoires in COVID-19. The overall study: Spain, Italy and the United States supplied samples that represented acute and convalescent COVID-19. The cDNA or gDNA used as material had been derived from T cells, B-cell-depleted T cells, or PBMCs.

CDR3 length: 14 amino acids. Germline values: CDR1 SQVTM, CDR2 ANQGSEA. Seattle patient enrollment occurred during active infection, with longitudinal follow-up thereafter. This clone was observed a handful of times. At one end the junction does not follow the germline gene, possibly because of a read error. Original analysis: Reference gene primer amplification gave nucleated cell count estimates. Using immunoSEQ multiplex PCR, the repertoire was profiled, and TCRdb retains in-frame clones only, with some absent. Clone size and the V and J calls come from that table; the DNA yielded D and trimming. The sample contains over 450,000 clones, approximately 91% of which appear only once.

The sequence came from a woman aged 50 to 60 with COVID-19, enrolled during active disease. The sequenced sample consisted of peripheral blood. The chain employs TRBV29-1 and TRBJ1-1; maybe TRBD1 (5 bases). In DNA, the CDR3 is TGCAGCGTGGAAGCTCGACAGTTCTACACTGAAGCTTTCTTT. As protein: CSVEARQFYTEAFF.